Following are 29 T cell receptor beta chains from one sample sequenced in a study of blood T cell repertoires in COVID-19. TCRdb's copy holds only in-frame clones and misses some; the assay was immunoSEQ multiplex PCR. The table shows more than 300,000 clones, with over 90% occurring only once. The sample comprised PBMCs or T cells enriched from blood (not recorded which). These TCRs come from a young woman who had been exposed to COVID-19.

This chain uses TRBV7-3 with TRBJ2-1, with 8 bases matching TRBD1. The CDR3 length is 13 residues. The trim removed 2 bases at V and 10 bases at J, leaving 4 bases unmatched. Per germline, CDR1 SGHTA and CDR2 FQGTGA. The CDR3 DNA reads TGTGCCAGCAGCTTATCAGGGGGCCGCGAGCAGTTCTTC. Translating gives CASSLSGGREQFF.

This clone was observed at least ten times. The gene calls are TRBV4-1 and TRBJ2-7; no definite D call. Deletions cut 0 bases from V and 1 base from J, with 16 bases between. The CDR3 loop spans 17 amino acids. Per the germline V gene, CDR1 is MGHRA and CDR2 is YSYEKL. CDR3 sequence: CASSQDLTSVRSYEQYF. DNA for the CDR3: TGCGCCAGCAGCCAAGATTTGACGAGCGTTAGATCCTACGAGCAGTACTTC.

V gene TRBV5-3 combines with J gene TRBJ1-1; D possibly corresponds to TRBD1 (5 bases). Being an ORF, TRBV5-3 has a function that is uncertain. Trimming stripped 4 bases from V and 3 bases from J, with 13 bases between. The CDR3 spans 14 residues. CDR3 bases: TGTGCCAGAAGCGTCGGGGGGTCTGACACTGAAGCTTTCTTT. Protein: CARSVGGSDTEAFF.

The gene calls are TRBV24-1 and TRBJ2-3, with D unresolved. This CDR3 comprises 15 residues. From germline, CDR1 is KGHDR and CDR2 SFDVKD. With 5 bases removed from V and 6 bases from J, the gap between germline ends came to 17 bases. CDR3 in amino acids: CATSAPLRGVDTQYF. As DNA, the CDR3 is TGTGCCACCAGTGCTCCTCTCCGCGGCGTCGATACGCAGTATTTT.

The rearrangement links TRBV5-1 to TRBJ2-7; D perhaps matches TRBD2 (5 bases). Germline V gene lookup returns CDR1 SGHRS and CDR2 YFSETQ. CDR3 size: 14 residues. Deletions cut 2 bases from V and 2 bases from J, with 11 bases between. The CDR3 is CASSFGRGTYEQYF. CDR3 DNA: TGCGCCAGCAGCTTTGGACGGGGAACCTACGAGCAGTACTTC. Based on the CDR3 plus reference TRBV5-1 and TRBJ2-7, the full variable domain is KAGVTQTPRYLIKTRGQQVTLSCSPISGHRSVSWYQQTPGQGLQFLFEYFSETQRNKGNFPGRFSGRQFSNSRSEMNVSTLELGDSALYLCASSFGRGTYEQYFGPGTRLTVT.

CDR3 residues: CASSLAPGVTQETQYF. CDR3 DNA sequence: TGTGCCAGCAGCTTAGCTCCGGGGGTAACCCAAGAGACCCAGTACTTC. The J gene is TRBJ2-5, the V gene TRBV13; perhaps TRBD2 as D (6 bases). Between the trimmed V and J ends, which lost 1 base and 1 base, there was a span of 13 bases. This CDR3 is built from 16 residues. Germline V gene lookup returns CDR1 PRHDT and CDR2 FYEKMQ (reference sequence).

This clone has only a few counts. The genes are TRBV29-1 and TRBJ2-7, with 10 bases lining up with TRBD1. J was trimmed by 0 bases and V by 7 bases; bases with no gene match: 6. Looked up from germline, CDR1 is SQVTM and CDR2 is ANQGSEA. The CDR3 contains 14 residues. This CDR3 is CSATGQGDSYEQYF. CDR3 nucleotides: TGCAGCGCCACAGGACAGGGGGACTCCTACGAGCAGTACTTC.

The chain is built from TRBV3-1 (or the pseudogene TRBV3-2) and TRBJ1-3, with no clear D. V was cut by 4 bases and J by 4 bases, with 8 bases left in between. The germline V gene has CDR1 LGHDT and CDR2 YNNKEL (reference sequence). There are 13 residues in the CDR3. Here the CDR3 reads CASSLLYGNTIYF. The CDR3 DNA is TGTGCCAGCAGCCTCCTCTACGGAAACACCATATATTTT.

The gene calls are TRBV19 and TRBJ2-2, with 12 bases aligning to TRBD1. The junction had 7 bases not matched to a gene; V was cut back by 5 bases and J by 0 bases. Germline V gene sequence: CDR1 LNHDA, CDR2 SQIVND (reference sequence). CDR3 length equals 18 residues. This chain's CDR3 is CASSVRDRGPPNTGELFF. The DNA for the CDR3 is TGTGCCAGTAGTGTACGGGACAGGGGGCCCCCGAACACCGGGGAGCTGTTTTTT.

The gene calls are TRBV27 and TRBJ2-7, with 7 bases aligning to TRBD1. The ends lost 6 bases at V and 4 bases at J; junction bases unmatched: 9. The CDR3 is made up of 14 amino acids. Per germline, CDR1 MNHEY and CDR2 SMNVEV (reference sequence). In nucleotides, the CDR3 is TGTGCCAGCAGCCCGACAGGGAAGTCGTACGAGCAGTACTTC. Protein product: CASSPTGKSYEQYF.

J is TRBJ1-5 and V is TRBV5-6; D is unresolved. V was cut by 4 bases and J by 3 bases, with 14 bases left in between. This CDR3 has 15 residues. Germline CDR1 and CDR2: SGHDT and YYEEEE. The chain's CDR3 is CASSVGHSFNQPQHF. The CDR3 nucleotides are TGTGCCAGCAGCGTGGGTCACAGCTTCAATCAGCCCCAGCATTTT.

The chain recombines TRBV30 with TRBJ1-5; D not certain. This CDR3 has 13 amino acids. The germline gives CDR1 GTSNPN, CDR2 SVGIG (reference sequence). V lost 0 bases to trimming and J lost 10 bases, with 13 bases between them. The CDR3 DNA is TGTGCCTGGAGTGTCCACGCAAGACACCCCCAGCATTTT. Translated: CAWSVHARHPQHF.

The genes are TRBV5-4 and TRBJ2-3; TRBD2 matches at 7 bases. V was pared by 1 base and J by 2 bases, with 4 bases of the junction left unmatched. CDR3 length: 15 residues. The germline CDR1 and CDR2 sequences are SGHNT and YYREEE (reference sequence). Here the CDR3 DNA reads TGTGCCAGCAGCTTGTCCAGCGGGGACACAGATACGCAGTATTTT. Its protein product is CASSLSSGDTDTQYF.

The chain has TRBV5-1 and TRBJ1-4; 9 nucleotides line up with TRBD1. J lost 11 bases, V lost 1 base, and 12 bases had no gene match. The V gene's germline CDR1 is SGHRS and CDR2 YFSETQ. This CDR3 has 16 residues. CDR3 sequence reads: CASSLTLRDRALKLFF. The CDR3 DNA sequence: TGCGCCAGCAGCTTGACACTCCGGGACAGGGCCCTCAAACTGTTTTTT.

The chain employs TRBV4-2 and TRBJ2-7; 7 positions agree with TRBD2. Germline CDR1 and CDR2: LGHNA and YNFKEQ. V shed 4 bases and J 3 bases; nucleotides not matched to a gene: 6. The CDR3 is made up of 14 amino acids. In DNA form, the CDR3 reads TGTGCCAGCAGCCGGGGGGGAGCTGACTACGAGCAGTACTTC. Its translation: CASSRGGADYEQYF.

This sequence joins TRBV13 and TRBJ1-2; 7 bases agree with TRBD1. This CDR3 has 15 amino acids. CDR1 is PRHDT and CDR2 is FYEKMQ in the germline V gene (reference sequence). V was pared by 0 bases and J by 4 bases, with 5 bases of the junction left unmatched. CDR3 protein: CASSLGGPGGYGYTF. The DNA of the CDR3 is TGTGCCAGCAGCTTAGGCGGTCCAGGGGGCTATGGCTACACCTTC.

Of note for this clone: The same CDR3 is also encoded by other DNA sequences in this sample. The CDR3, as DNA: TGTGCCAGCAGTTCTACCGGGACAGGGGGAAATCAGCCCCAGCATTTT. Residues: CASSSTGTGGNQPQHF. The rearrangement joins TRBV6-5 to TRBJ1-5, with 11 positions matching TRBD1. Germline CDR1 MNHEY, CDR2 SVGAGI. With V trimmed by 4 bases and J by 4 bases, 6 bases remained unmatched. This CDR3 is built from 16 residues.

The chain employs TRBV7-9 and TRBJ1-2, with 9 bases that match TRBD1. This CDR3 has 18 residues. With 2 bases clipped from V and 7 bases from J, the junction kept 17 bases outside the gene matches. The germline V gene encodes CDR1 SEHNR and CDR2 FQNEAQ (reference sequence). In DNA, the CDR3 is TGTGCCAGCAGCTTACGACATCCGGGACAGGGCTTAGTTGGTGGCTACACCTTC. Translation: CASSLRHPGQGLVGGYTF.

The CDR3, as DNA: TGTGCCAGCAGCGTAGACCAGGGAAGAACCATATATTTT. Translating it yields CASSVDQGRTIYF. The chain joins TRBV9 to TRBJ1-3; D possibly corresponds to TRBD1 (5 bases). Germline CDR1 reads SGDLS; CDR2 reads YYNGEE. Between the trimmed V and J ends, which lost 0 bases and 10 bases, there was a span of 11 bases. There are 13 residues in the CDR3.

The genes are TRBV30 and TRBJ1-1; possible D gene TRBD1, 6 bases. Trimming pared 5 bases from V and 4 bases from J, leaving 14 bases between. Per germline, CDR1 GTSNPN and CDR2 SVGIG (reference sequence). The CDR3 length is 13 residues. The chain's CDR3 is CAWCAGGATEAFF. CDR3 coding DNA: TGTGCCTGGTGCGCCGGGGGGGCCACTGAAGCTTTCTTT.

The CDR3 spells CASSQTGQGGYTF. The CDR3 DNA reads as TGCGCCAGCAGCCAGACAGGACAGGGTGGCTACACCTTC. The chain links TRBV4-3 to TRBJ1-2; 8 bases fit TRBD1. The CDR3 loop spans 13 amino acids. With V trimmed by 3 bases and J by 7 bases, 4 bases remained unmatched. Germline V gives CDR1 LGHNA, CDR2 YSLEER.

The chain carries TRBV28 and TRBJ2-7, with 7 positions matching TRBD1. Germline V gene lookup returns CDR1 MDHEN and CDR2 SYDVKM. Trimming took 7 bases from V and 3 from J; bases not matched to a gene: 9. The CDR3 is made up of 14 amino acids. This chain's CDR3 is CASMPGDRLYEQYF. The CDR3 DNA sequence: TGTGCCAGCATGCCAGGGGACAGACTCTACGAGCAGTACTTC.

The V and J genes are TRBV24-1 and TRBJ2-3; no firm D call. Deletions cut 3 bases from V and 6 bases from J, with 12 bases between. The CDR3 spans 14 residues. CDR1 is KGHDR, CDR2 SFDVKD, per germline. CDR3 nucleotide sequence: TGTGCCACCAGTGATCGAGCTAACTCGGATACGCAGTATTTT. Its translation: CATSDRANSDTQYF.

The chain joins TRBV5-4 to TRBJ2-3; TRBD2 aligns across 14 bases. J gave up 0 bases and V 4 bases, and 10 bases lay outside the gene matches. The CDR3 length is 19 residues. The germline CDR1 and CDR2 sequences are SGHNT and YYREEE (reference sequence). CDR3 region: CASSPGLAGDITSTDTQYF. In DNA form, the CDR3 reads TGTGCCAGCAGCCCGGGACTAGCGGGGGACATCACTAGCACAGATACGCAGTATTTT.

As regards this clone: One end of the junction does not line up with germline, which may come from a read error. The gene calls are TRBV7-9 and TRBJ1-6; perhaps TRBD1 as D (5 bases). There are 14 residues in the CDR3. Germline CDR1 reads SEHNR; CDR2 reads FQNEAQ (reference sequence). CDR3 bases: TGTGCCAGCAACTTACCGGGACTAAATTCACCCCTCCACTTT. Translating it yields CASNLPGLNSPLHF.

The CDR3 DNA sequence: TGTGCCAGCAGTTACCAGCGACTCAGCTCCTACGAGCAGTACTTC. Its translation: CASSYQRLSSYEQYF. V gene TRBV6-5 combines with J gene TRBJ2-7; D gene unclear. The CDR3 is made up of 15 amino acids. V dropped 2 bases and J dropped 0 bases, with 11 bases sitting between them. The germline gives CDR1 MNHEY, CDR2 SVGAGI.

The genes are TRBV19 and TRBJ1-5, with 7 bases aligning to TRBD1. V lost 7 bases to trimming and J lost 2 bases; unmatched junction nucleotides: 14. The length of the CDR3 is 17 residues. Germline V gene data show CDR1 as LNHDA and CDR2 as SQIVND (reference sequence). CDR3: CASTVRGSYRGNQPQHF. CDR3 nucleotide sequence: TGTGCCAGTACGGTCAGGGGGAGCTATCGGGGCAATCAGCCCCAGCATTTT.

The gene calls are TRBV3-1 (or the pseudogene TRBV3-2) and TRBJ2-4; D possibly corresponds to TRBD1 (5 bases). The ends were cut back, 0 bases at V and 6 bases at J, with 6 bases in the middle. This CDR3 contains 13 residues. Germline V gene lookup returns CDR1 LGHDT and CDR2 YNNKEL (reference sequence). The CDR3 loop reads CASSQEGRNIQYF. The CDR3 DNA reads as TGTGCCAGCAGCCAAGAGGGGCGAAACATTCAGTACTTC.

This chain links TRBV4-2 with TRBJ1-3; D is perhaps TRBD1 (5 bases). V was trimmed by 4 bases and J by 4 bases, leaving 11 bases between them. The CDR3 consists of 14 residues. CDR1 is LGHNA and CDR2 is YNFKEQ in the germline V gene. The CDR3 here is CASSPQGPGNTIYF. The CDR3 nucleotides read TGTGCCAGCAGCCCCCAGGGTCCAGGAAACACCATATATTTT.